This TCR beta chain was sequenced in a study of T cell changes during pregnancy in multiple sclerosis. Trimming shortened V by 8 bases and J by 7 bases, and 12 bases separated the two germline ends. Per germline, CDR1 SNHLY and CDR2 FYNNEI. There are 12 residues in the CDR3. Profiling relied on immunoSEQ multiplex PCR, and the TCRdb table lists in-frame clones only, not all of them. The sample records tens of thousands of clones, about nine tenths being singletons. The specimen was peripheral blood, collected in the second trimester of pregnancy. The sequence came from a female donor with multiple sclerosis, enrolled in a pregnancy study. V usage is TRBV2 and J usage is TRBJ2-1; D is possibly TRBD2 (6 bases). CDR3 loop: CASRGFSNEQFF. The DNA of the CDR3 is TGTGCCAGCCGGGGGTTCTCGAATGAGCAGTTCTTC.